This T cell receptor (beta chain) was obtained from a study of T cells in localized non-small cell lung cancer. Repertoires were generated with immunoSEQ multiplex PCR, while TCRdb's copy carries only in-frame clones and drops some. Altogether about 33,000 clones are present, 78% being singletons, with the ten largest covering about 35%. A word on this clone: What it binds is not known.

V was pared by 2 bases and J by 1 base, with 5 bases of the junction left unmatched. The CDR3 length is 16 residues. CDR1 and CDR2 (germline): GTSNPN, SVGIG (reference sequence). Regarding the study as a whole: There were a median roughly 60 of the top 100 tumor clones appearing in adjacent lung. It was uninvolved adjacent lung that showed the highest T cell clonality, exceeding tumor. Owing to sequencing of a solitary tumor region, heterogeneity cannot be discounted. Higher blood T cell density tracked longer overall survival.

The chain is built from TRBV30 and TRBJ1-5, with 10 positions matching TRBD1. Sequenced here: peripheral blood, sampled before any cancer treatment. The clonotype comes from a male donor aged 60 or over with stage II squamous cell lung carcinoma. The CDR3 sequence is CAWSPWDRGSNQPQHF. The CDR3 DNA is TGTGCCTGGAGTCCATGGGACAGGGGCAGCAATCAGCCCCAGCATTTT.